This T cell receptor beta chain was identified in a study of blood T cell repertoires in COVID-19 (TCRdb year 2020). Background for the entire study: Collaborator samples came from the United States, Italy and Spain and covered acute and convalescent phases of COVID-19. Where available, HLA class I and class II types were taken from metadata supplied by the sample provider and were not determined by assay-based typing. The material from the prospective study consisted of cDNA or gDNA derived from T cells, B-cell-depleted T cells, or PBMCs. A freely available public database, intended as a resource for researchers studying the immune response to SARS-CoV-2, is where the repertoires were released. The dataset comprised deeply sampled blood TCRbeta repertoires from subjects exposed to, actively infected with, or recovered from COVID-19. The samples were drawn from the first 160 participants of the ongoing ImmuneRACE study and from under 1,500 subjects provided by 6 global collaborators. Nearly every sample came with metadata listing a de-identified subject ID, COVID-19 status, age in years and sex. Findings and caveats that apply to the study as a whole: The amount of clinical and demographic metadata varied by source and participant and was provided uncurated.

A note on this clone: Its binding antigen is unknown. No base qualities exist here, and no much larger clone lies one base off it.

TCRbeta CDR3 regions were amplified from genomic DNA by means of the immunoSEQ Assay, a bias-controlled multiplex PCR. The authors' pipeline ran thus. The number of nucleated cells in each sample was estimated from the amplification of reference gene primers within the assay. To quantify the absolute abundance of each unique TCRbeta CDR3 rearrangement, sequence reads were collapsed and filtered. Productive Simpson clonality was computed per sample as the square root of Simpson's diversity index over productive rearrangements. TCRdb obtained this table from immuneACCESS and retained in-frame rearrangements with V and J assigned. These tables miss some clones; where compared with another copy, unresolved V genes account for less than half of the shortfall, and the remainder is unexplained. The DNA was the basis for D and trimming; V, J and clone size are from that table. A total of over 200,000 clones appear in this sample, 65% to 90% of them only once. The top ten constitute around 4% of the sample.

In the prospective study, participants were about 18 to 100 years old, resided in approximately 25 geographic areas of the United States, and were enrolled through a virtual design. Cohort assignment in the prospective study relied on participant-reported clinical history from a screening survey and a study questionnaire. Exposed participants had been in contact with someone with a PCR-confirmed or clinician-diagnosed COVID-19 case within 2 weeks of study entry. Each participant in the prospective study had whole blood, serum and a nasopharyngeal or oropharyngeal swab collected by mobile phlebotomists. Over a roughly two-month period, participants in the prospective study had the option of providing additional blood draws and questionnaires. Blood samples from the prospective study were shipped frozen or at room temperature prior to DNA extraction. Trimming costs V 4 bases and J 4 bases, and their ends lie 11 bases apart. The germline V gene (reference sequence) gives CDR1 as GTSNPN and CDR2 as SVGIG. The CDR3 holds 13 amino acids from the cysteine to the phenylalanine. Here the CDR3 DNA is all that survives: 39 bases in frame from base 1.

The V gene is TRBV30 and the J gene is TRBJ2-1; no D segment can be confidently identified. This TCR derives from a woman in her twenties or thirties who had been exposed to COVID-19. The material sequenced was PBMCs or T cells enriched from blood (not recorded which). DNA sequence: TGTGCCTGGACTCGAGGCGGTTACAATGAGCAGTTCTTC. Its protein product is CAWTRGGYNEQFF. Where the CDR3 stops, the reference TRBV30 and TRBJ2-1 genes take over; the full variable domain is SQTIHQWPATLVQPVGSPLSLECTVEGTSNPNLYWYRQAAGRGLQLLFYSVGIGQISSEVPQNLSASRPQDRQFILSSKKLLLSDSGFYLCAWTRGGYNEQFFGPGTRLTVL.